This is a list of T cell receptor beta chains from one sample in a study of a mutant IDH1 vaccine in newly diagnosed glioma. Clones were sequenced by immunoSEQ multiplex PCR, and TCRdb holds only the in-frame ones, with some missing. This table holds tens of thousands of clones, 60% to 85% found once. This specimen was PBMCs, taken from a glioma patient treated with radiotherapy, temozolomide or both. These receptors were collected from a woman in her thirties or forties with glioma. CDR3s include the opening cysteine and the closing phenylalanine or tryptophan. D genes are given only for firm matches. Where a row states a size, it is once, few, many or the class of an expanded clone; other rows omit it.

clone_size	d_call	v_call	j_call	cdr3_aa	cdr3_nt
-	-	TRBV6-6	TRBJ2-7	CASSRIRTDEQYF	TGTGCCAGCAGTCGAATCCGGACAGACGAGCAGTACTTC
-	TRBD2	TRBV5-6	TRBJ2-3	CASSLLAGGTDTQYF	TGTGCCAGCAGCTTGTTGGCGGGGGGCACAGATACGCAGTATTTT
-	TRBD2	TRBV11-2	TRBJ2-7	CASSLEAGVPYEQYF	TGTGCCAGCAGCTTAGAAGCGGGGGTTCCCTACGAGCAGTACTTC
-	-	TRBV14	TRBJ1-2	CASSQGGVLYGYTF	TGTGCCAGCAGCCAAGGGGGGGTTCTCTATGGCTACACCTTC
once	TRBD2	TRBV2	TRBJ2-6	CASSGGGSGANVLTF	TGTGCCAGCAGTGGCGGGGGCTCTGGGGCCAACGTCCTGACTTTC
-	-	TRBV5-6	TRBJ2-1	CASSLRVGLYNEQFF	TGTGCCAGCAGCCTGCGGGTGGGGCTTTACAATGAGCAGTTCTTC
-	-	TRBV2	TRBJ1-1	CASSLQGGTEAFF	TGTGCCAGCAGCTTGCAGGGAGGGACTGAAGCTTTCTTT
-	-	TRBV5-1	TRBJ1-4	CASSPRPGTNEKLFF	TGCGCCAGCAGCCCTCGGCCGGGAACAAATGAAAAACTGTTTTTT
-	-	TRBV4-1	TRBJ1-1	CASSPLGIGIEAFF	TGCGCCAGCAGCCCCCTGGGCATCGGCATAGAAGCTTTCTTT
-	TRBD2	TRBV15	TRBJ2-2	CATSRAGGANTGELFF	TGTGCCACCAGCAGGGCCGGGGGGGCTAACACCGGGGAGCTGTTTTTT
few	-	TRBV27	TRBJ1-2	CASSSASGIFNYGYTF	TGTGCCAGCAGTTCGGCCTCAGGGATTTTTAACTATGGCTACACCTTC
-	-	TRBV7-6	TRBJ2-7	CASSLTDGDYEQYF	TGTGCCAGCTCACTCACTGACGGAGATTACGAGCAGTACTTC
-	-	TRBV4-3	TRBJ1-6	CASSQEVGSPLHF	TGCGCCAGCAGCCAAGAGGTGGGTTCACCCCTCCACTTT
-	-	TRBV12-1	TRBJ2-1	CATLPRGGRPNEQFF	TGTGCCACACTCCCTAGGGGGGGGCGCCCCAATGAGCAGTTCTTC
-	TRBD2	TRBV5-1	TRBJ2-3	CASSLPSGGTEDTQYF	TGCGCCAGCAGCTTGCCTAGCGGGGGGACGGAAGATACGCAGTATTTT
-	-	TRBV11-2	TRBJ2-5	CASSLVREETQYF	TGTGCCAGCAGCTTAGTTAGAGAAGAGACCCAGTACTTC
-	-	TRBV2	TRBJ1-6	CASSAQGSYNSPLHF	TGTGCCAGCAGTGCCCAGGGGTCCTATAATTCACCCCTCCACTTT
once	-	TRBV19	TRBJ2-5	CASSIVGGGETQYF	TGTGCCAGTAGTATTGTGGGTGGCGGAGAGACCCAGTACTTC
-	-	TRBV9	TRBJ1-4	CASSVDGANEKLFF	TGTGCCAGCAGCGTGGACGGAGCTAATGAAAAACTGTTTTTT
-	TRBD2	TRBV7-2	TRBJ2-5	CASSLGLSGTGETQYF	TGTGCCAGCAGCTTAGGGCTAAGCGGGACCGGGGAGACCCAGTACTTC
-	-	TRBV5-4	TRBJ2-1	CASSARLPYNEQFF	TGTGCCAGCTCGGCGCGGCTACCATACAATGAGCAGTTCTTC
-	-	TRBV27	TRBJ1-1	CASNTGKYTEAFF	TGTGCCAGTAACACAGGGAAGTACACTGAAGCTTTCTTT
-	TRBD2	TRBV2	TRBJ2-4	CASSERVAGAVAKNIQYF	TGTGCCAGCAGTGAAAGGGTAGCGGGGGCTGTAGCCAAAAACATTCAGTACTTC
-	-	TRBV5-1	TRBJ1-1	CASSLDGGQINTEAFF	TGCGCCAGCAGCTTGGATGGGGGACAAATAAACACTGAAGCTTTCTTT
-	TRBD2	TRBV7-2	TRBJ2-3	CASTSPQRGGTDTQYF	TGTGCCAGCACGAGCCCCCAACGGGGGGGCACAGATACGCAGTATTTT
-	TRBD1	TRBV29-1	TRBJ1-2	CSADRGRADGYTF	TGCAGCGCCGACAGGGGGCGCGCCGATGGCTACACCTTC
-	-	TRBV27	TRBJ1-1	CASSSTVNTEAFF	TGTGCCAGCAGTTCGACGGTGAACACTGAAGCTTTCTTT
-	-	TRBV6-6	TRBJ1-1	CASSYSGGRANTEAFF	TGTGCCAGCAGTTACTCTGGGGGTAGGGCAAACACTGAAGCTTTCTTT
few	-	TRBV18	TRBJ1-2	CASSQGFYGNYGYTF	TGTGCCAGCTCACAGGGTTTCTACGGGAACTATGGCTACACCTTC
once	-	TRBV2	TRBJ2-1	CASRLYPGGPSYNEQFF	TGTGCCAGCAGGCTTTACCCAGGGGGGCCATCCTACAATGAGCAGTTCTTC
-	-	TRBV19	TRBJ1-6	CATRGGGSGSYNSPLHF	TGTGCCACCAGGGGCGGGGGATCGGGCTCCTATAATTCACCCCTCCACTTT
few	TRBD1	TRBV5-1	TRBJ1-1	CASSLAGTGFDTEAFF	TGCGCCAGCAGCTTGGCCGGGACAGGGTTCGACACTGAAGCTTTCTTT
-	-	TRBV5-5	TRBJ1-2	CASSLTADTNYGYTF	TGTGCCAGCAGCTTAACTGCAGACACCAACTATGGCTACACCTTC
-	-	TRBV7-8	TRBJ1-6	CASSPGAATDNSPLHF	TGTGCCAGCAGCCCGGGGGCGGCAACGGATAATTCACCCCTCCACTTT
-	-	TRBV9	TRBJ1-6	CASSERTGNNSPLHF	TGTGCCAGCAGCGAACGGACGGGGAATAATTCACCCCTCCACTTT
-	TRBD2	TRBV5-4	TRBJ2-2	CASSLLGGANTGELFF	TGTGCCAGCAGCTTACTCGGGGGGGCGAACACCGGGGAGCTGTTTTTT
-	-	TRBV9	TRBJ2-3	CASSYAGSRTDTQYF	TGTGCCAGCAGCTATGCGGGGAGCCGCACAGATACGCAGTATTTT
-	-	TRBV2	TRBJ2-7	CASTSDTSSYEQYF	TGTGCCAGCACCAGCGACACCTCATCCTACGAGCAGTACTTC
-	TRBD1	TRBV5-4	TRBJ2-1	CASSLARGNEQFF	TGTGCCAGCAGCTTGGCCAGGGGGAATGAGCAGTTCTTC
-	-	TRBV5-1	TRBJ2-2	CASRPLLHRDAGELFF	TGCGCCAGCAGACCATTGCTGCACAGGGATGCCGGGGAGCTGTTTTTT
-	-	TRBV10-1	TRBJ2-2	CASRRENTGELFF	TGCGCCAGCAGGCGAGAGAACACCGGGGAGCTGTTTTTT
few	-	TRBV4-1	TRBJ1-4	CASSQLGINEKLFF	TGCGCCAGCAGCCAACTGGGGATTAATGAAAAACTGTTTTTT
few	TRBD1	TRBV2	TRBJ1-1	CASRGDRGPSFF	TGTGCCAGCAGGGGGGACAGGGGGCCGTCTTTCTTT
few	TRBD1	TRBV5-1	TRBJ1-1	CASSPTHRGEAFF	TGCGCCAGCAGCCCTACCCACAGGGGCGAAGCTTTCTTT
-	-	TRBV6-5	TRBJ2-2	CASKLRLNTGELFF	TGTGCCAGCAAACTTAGGCTTAACACCGGGGAGCTGTTTTTT
-	TRBD1	TRBV19	TRBJ1-2	CASSADRASGYTF	TGTGCCAGTAGTGCGGACAGGGCTAGCGGCTACACCTTC
few	TRBD2	TRBV7-7	TRBJ2-5	CASSLGLGGGETQYF	TGTGCTAGCAGCTTGGGACTAGGAGGGGGAGAGACCCAGTACTTC
-	TRBD1	TRBV6-5	TRBJ1-6	CASSYAGTGNSPLHF	TGTGCCAGCAGTTACGCCGGGACAGGAAATTCACCCCTCCACTTT
-	-	TRBV7-2	TRBJ2-3	CASSPWDSLTDTQYF	TGTGCCAGCAGCCCCTGGGACTCCCTCACAGATACGCAGTATTTT
-	-	TRBV6-6	TRBJ2-7	CASSYGGAHYEQYF	TGTGCCAGCAGTTACGGGGGGGCCCACTACGAGCAGTACTTC
-	-	TRBV2	TRBJ2-2	CASSEGQPPNTGELFF	TGTGCCAGCAGTGAAGGGCAGCCCCCGAACACCGGGGAGCTGTTTTTT
-	-	TRBV12-5	TRBJ2-6	CASGLVLGFSGANVLTF	TGTGCTAGTGGTTTGGTACTTGGTTTTTCTGGGGCCAACGTCCTGACTTTC
once	-	TRBV4-1	TRBJ1-4	CASSQGTRGNEKLFF	TGCGCCAGCAGCCAAGGGACACGGGGGAATGAAAAACTGTTTTTT
-	-	TRBV30	TRBJ2-7	CAWSVNRAPYEQYF	TGTGCCTGGAGTGTGAACAGGGCCCCCTACGAGCAGTACTTC